This entry describes one T cell receptor beta chain. Its antigen remains unidentified. This sample includes further DNA sequences coding for the same CDR3. Deep-level assay runs were performed. Sequencing was performed with immunoSEQ multiplex PCR; in TCRdb, only in-frame clones are kept and a portion is missing. Of roughly 2 million clones listed, 90% to 95% are singletons. The data were taken from a study of shared clonotypes between healthy human individuals. This CDR3 contains 15 residues. V lost 4 bases to trimming and J lost 4 bases; unmatched junction nucleotides: 3. CDR1 SGDLS and CDR2 YYNGEE come from the germline V gene. Donors were Caucasian adults residing in Nashville, Tennessee, USA. A split of CD4+ cells into CD45RA+ naive and CD45RA-negative memory subsets was performed. General study findings and limits: Naive subsets usually exceeded memory subsets in estimated richness.

The V gene is TRBV9, the J gene TRBJ2-2; 11 nucleotides match TRBD1. The clonotype comes from a young man in good health. Sequenced material: naive CD4+ T cells sorted from blood. As to subset: CD45RA+ positively selected. CDR3 in DNA: TGTGCCAGCAGCCCAGGGACAGGGGGCACCGGGGAGCTGTTTTTT. Amino acids: CASSPGTGGTGELFF. Full variable domain (rest looked up from reference TRBV9 and TRBJ2-2): DSGVTQTPKHLITATGQRVTLRCSPRSGDLSVYWYQQSLDQGLQFLIQYYNGEERAKGNILERFSAQQFPDLHSELNLSSLELGDSALYFCASSPGTGGTGELFFGEGSRLTVL.